Each of the 17 T cell receptor beta chains below was sequenced from the same sample in a study of cytomegalovirus exposure and HLA in healthy donors. 60 Vbeta and 13 Jbeta primers were used in PCR. This table comes from immunoSEQ multiplex PCR, and its TCRdb copy is limited to in-frame clones, with some not included. The sample contains some 130,000 clones, roughly 80% of which appear only once. The specimen was PBMCs. The receptors derive from a man aged 30-40 years in good health and CMV-seronegative.

The chain combines TRBV5-8 with TRBJ1-1; 8 bases are shared with TRBD1. The CDR3 consists of 15 residues. After removal of 3 bases from V and 2 bases from J, the junction contained 6 bases not matched to a gene. Looked up from germline, CDR1 is SGHTS and CDR2 is YDEGEE. The CDR3 region has the DNA TGTGCCAGCAGCTGGACAGGGAACACAAACACTGAAGCTTTCTTT. This sequence encodes CASSWTGNTNTEAFF.

The rearrangement joins TRBV15 to TRBJ2-7; the D gene is possibly TRBD1 (6 bases). The CDR3 loop spans 13 amino acids. CDR1 LNHNV and CDR2 YYDKDF come from the germline V gene (reference sequence). V was clipped by 2 bases and J by 4 bases, with 9 bases between them. CDR3 DNA sequence: TGTGCCACCAGCAGACCCGGACAGTACGAGCAGTACTTC. As protein: CATSRPGQYEQYF.

The CDR3 sequence is CASSLASGRYNEQFF. The DNA of the CDR3 is TGTGCCAGCAGCTTAGCGAGCGGCAGGTACAATGAGCAGTTCTTC. The rearrangement links TRBV7-8 to TRBJ2-1, with D perhaps TRBD2 (5 bases). Germline CDR1 and CDR2: SGHVS and FQNEAQ. CDR3 length: 15 residues. V lost 0 bases to trimming and J lost 4 bases, with 10 bases between them.

This clone was recorded a few times. The chain employs TRBV5-1 and TRBJ1-1; tentative D call: TRBD1 (5 bases). In germline, CDR1 is SGHRS, CDR2 YFSETQ. CDR3 length equals 13 residues. V dropped 2 bases and J dropped 7 bases, with 12 bases sitting between them. The CDR3 coding sequence is TGCGCCAGCAGCTTAGGGGAGCGGGGTGAAGCTTTCTTT. Amino acid sequence: CASSLGERGEAFF.

The V and J genes are TRBV10-3 and TRBJ2-3, with no clear D. The germline V gene has CDR1 ENHRY and CDR2 SYGVKD. The germline V and J ends were trimmed by 5 bases and 6 bases, with 12 bases remaining between them. This CDR3 has 13 residues. Here the CDR3 reads CAISLVSADTQYF. The CDR3 bases are TGTGCCATCAGTCTCGTTTCTGCGGATACGCAGTATTTT.

The chain has TRBV7-9 and TRBJ2-5, with D perhaps TRBD1 (6 bases). The CDR3 runs 13 residues. The germline V gene has CDR1 SEHNR and CDR2 FQNEAQ (reference sequence). The germline V and J ends were trimmed by 6 bases and 2 bases, with 10 bases remaining between them. The CDR3 region has the DNA TGTGCCAGCAGGACACAGGGACAAGAGACCCAGTACTTC. Encoded protein: CASRTQGQETQYF.

The chain links TRBV5-4 to TRBJ2-2; TRBD2 matches at 7 bases. Germline V gives CDR1 SGHNT, CDR2 YYREEE (reference sequence). The CDR3 extends over 16 amino acids. V lost 1 base and J lost 3; bases outside the gene matches: 6. CDR3 loop: CASSLSTSFHTGELFF. The DNA of the CDR3 is TGTGCCAGCAGCTTGTCGACTAGCTTTCACACCGGGGAGCTGTTTTTT. The complete variable domain, with remaining parts taken from reference TRBV5-4 and TRBJ2-2, reads ETGVTQSPTHLIKTRGQQVTLRCSSQSGHNTVSWYQQALGQGPQFIFQYYREEENGRGNFPPRFSGLQFPNYSSELNVNALELDDSALYLCASSLSTSFHTGELFFGEGSRLTVL.

Remarks on this clone: An end of the junction differs from the germline gene, which may be a read error. The chain is built from TRBV25-1 and TRBJ2-7; 7 bases fit TRBD2. The CDR3 runs to 14 residues. Germline values: CDR1 MGHDK, CDR2 SYGVNS. The CDR3 loop is CVSSESGKDDEQYF. CDR3 DNA: TGTGTCAGCAGTGAGAGCGGGAAGGACGACGAGCAGTACTTC.

This chain uses TRBV27 with TRBJ2-5; a possible D gene is TRBD1 (5 bases). This CDR3 region has 19 residues. V dropped 0 bases and J dropped 0 bases, with 20 bases sitting between them. Looked up from germline, CDR1 is MNHEY and CDR2 is SMNVEV (reference sequence). CDR3 protein: CASSLSMPRPGFNQETQYF. The CDR3 nucleotides read TGTGCCAGCAGTTTATCTATGCCCCGGCCAGGGTTTAACCAAGAGACCCAGTACTTC.

The chain joins TRBV18 to TRBJ2-3; 9 bases are shared with TRBD2. After removal of 3 bases from V and 6 bases from J, the junction contained 4 bases not matched to a gene. Germline loops: CDR1 KGHSH, CDR2 LQKENI. This CDR3 is 14 amino acids long. DNA of the CDR3: TGTGCCAGCTCACCTGCGGGAGGGCCGGATACGCAGTATTTT. It encodes CASSPAGGPDTQYF.

This clone has only one observation. For the CDR3, the DNA is TGCGCCAGCAGCCACGCAGGTGCCACCGGGGAGCTGTTTTTT. Residues: CASSHAGATGELFF. The chain combines TRBV4-1 with TRBJ2-2, with D hard to call. In germline, CDR1 is MGHRA, CDR2 YSYEKL. Trimming pared 3 bases from V and 4 bases from J, leaving 9 bases between. CDR3 length: 14 residues.

The chain carries TRBV7-2 and TRBJ2-5, with a tentative D call TRBD2 (7 bases). V was trimmed by 4 bases and J by 5 bases, leaving 20 bases between them. Germline CDR1 reads SGHTA; CDR2 reads FQGNSA. The CDR3 covers 16 residues. The DNA for the CDR3 is TGTGCCAGCAGCTCAGCTTCGCCAGGGGAGGGGGAGACCCAGTACTTC. It specifies CASSSASPGEGETQYF.

The chain employs TRBV4-3 and TRBJ1-5, with 9 bases that match TRBD1. The CDR3 length is 15 residues. Germline values: CDR1 LGHNA, CDR2 YSLEER. Trimming removed 4 bases from V and 5 bases from J; junction bases left unmatched: 6. The CDR3 spells CASSPGTGYDQPQHF. CDR3 nucleotides: TGCGCCAGCAGCCCCGGGACAGGGTATGATCAGCCCCAGCATTTT.

J is TRBJ1-5 and V is TRBV27; the D is unclear. The germline CDR1 and CDR2 sequences are MNHEY and SMNVEV (reference sequence). Trimming removed 7 bases at V and 0 bases at J, with 13 bases between. This CDR3 region has 15 residues. CDR3 nucleotides: TGTGCCAGCAATGGGTTCCAGGATAGCAATCAGCCCCAGCATTTT. Protein product: CASNGFQDSNQPQHF.

The chain combines TRBV5-1 with TRBJ2-3; TRBD2 might be the D (6 bases). Looked up from germline, CDR1 is SGHRS and CDR2 is YFSETQ. The CDR3 is 18 residues long. V was shortened by 2 bases and J by 0 bases, with 19 bases between the two germline ends. CDR3 DNA sequence: TGCGCCAGCAGCTTTAGCGTTAGCGGATACCCTAGCACAGATACGCAGTATTTT. Encoded protein: CASSFSVSGYPSTDTQYF.

The chain joins TRBV10-3 to TRBJ2-7; 8 nucleotides agree with TRBD2. The CDR3 is made up of 15 amino acids. Losses at the gene ends were 7 bases for V and 1 base for J; bases not matched to a gene: 9. Per the germline V gene, CDR1 is ENHRY and CDR2 is SYGVKD. This chain's CDR3 is CAIKEPGLGSYEQYF. The CDR3 DNA reads as TGTGCCATCAAAGAGCCGGGACTAGGATCCTACGAGCAGTACTTC.

V usage is TRBV27 and J usage is TRBJ1-1, with D tentatively TRBD1 (6 bases). V lost 5 bases and J 5 bases, leaving 21 bases between the germline ends. There are 16 residues in the CDR3. Germline V lookup: CDR1 MNHEY, CDR2 SMNVEV (reference sequence). Written as DNA, the CDR3 is TGTGCCAGCAGTATTCGACAGGCCCTGAGGGGGACTGAAGCTTTCTTT. Translating gives CASSIRQALRGTEAFF.